The rows below give T cell receptor beta chains drawn from one sample of a study of T-cell reconstitution after alpha-beta-depleted transplantation in children. From the PCR reads, TCRdb called clonotypes with MiXCR, one entry per CDR3 protein. Of 81,000 or so distinct CDR3 sequences in the sample, around 15% were seen once. Sequenced here: PBMCs, mostly from graft donor cells, sampled 180 days after TCRalphabeta/CD19-depleted stem cell transplant. These TCRs come from a male patient aged 2-15 years who had a stem cell transplant for acute lymphoblastic leukemia, so the T cells may come from the graft donor. The CDR3 runs from the conserved cysteine through the conserved F or W. A D gene is named only where the DNA matches it firmly. Size tells how often a clone was seen (once, few, many) or the class of an expanded clone, and some rows leave it out.

clone_size d_call cdr3_length j_call v_call cdr3_aa cdr3_nt
few NA 12 TRBJ1-3 TRBV7-9 CASSSVGDTIYF TGTGCCAGCAGCTCAGTGGGTGACACCATATATTTT
few TRBD2 15 TRBJ2-5 TRBV5-1 CASVPAGGPQETQYF TGCGCCAGCGTGCCAGCGGGGGGGCCCCAAGAGACCCAGTACTTC
few TRBD1 18 TRBJ2-7 TRBV3-1 CASSWGVPGTGMKYEQYF TGTGCCAGCAGCTGGGGAGTACCCGGGACAGGGATGAAGTACGAGCAGTACTTC
NA NA 15 TRBJ2-1 TRBV5-1 CASSRDGPSYYEQFF TGTGCCAGCAGCAGGGACGGACCTTCCTACTATGAGCAGTTCTTC
many TRBD1 16 TRBJ1-6 TRBV25-1 CASSESGTGAAAPLHF TGTGCCAGCAGTGAATCCGGGACAGGGGCTGCGGCACCCCTCCACTTT
medium-sized NA 15 TRBJ1-1 TRBV25-1 CASIGPGGMNTEAFF TGTGCCAGCATTGGCCCGGGAGGTATGAACACTGAAGCTTTCTTT
few TRBD2 17 TRBJ2-5 TRBV25-1 CASSPTRVAGVQETQYF TGTGCCAGCAGCCCCACAAGGGTGGCGGGAGTGCAAGAGACCCAGTACTTC
many NA 14 TRBJ2-3 TRBV7-7 CASSQRGGRDTQYF TGTGCCAGCAGCCAGCGAGGGGGGAGAGATACGCAGTATTTT
few NA 12 TRBJ1-1 TRBV27 CASSQPGPEAFF TGTGCCAGCAGTCAGCCGGGACCCGAAGCTTTCTTT
NA NA 18 TRBJ2-3 TRBV11-2 CASSLGMRMGPYTDTQYF TGTGCCAGCAGCTTAGGGATGCGGATGGGGCCTTACACAGATACGCAGTATTTT
few NA 12 TRBJ1-2 TRBV12-3/TRBV12-4 CASSPGDGGYTF TGTGCCAGCAGTCCCGGGGACGGAGGCTACACCTTC
NA NA 19 TRBJ2-6 TRBV4-2 CASSPGPAKEGSGANVLTF TGTGCCAGCAGCCCCGGGCCGGCTAAGGAGGGTTCTGGGGCCAACGTCCTGACTTTC
few NA 15 TRBJ2-3 TRBV3-1 CASSSNQGSADTQYF TGTGCCAGCAGCAGCAACCAGGGGTCGGCGGATACGCAGTATTTT
few NA 16 TRBJ2-5 TRBV3-1 CASSQDTQGAMETQYF TGTGCCAGCAGCCAAGATACCCAGGGCGCGATGGAGACCCAGTACTTC
NA NA 16 TRBJ2-7 TRBV7-2 CASSPEPLGLAREQYF TGTGCCAGCAGCCCAGAACCGTTGGGGCTAGCCCGCGAGCAGTACTTC
few TRBD2 17 TRBJ2-5 TRBV18 CASKQSLGLAPQETQYF TGTGCCAGCAAGCAGTCGCTGGGACTAGCTCCCCAAGAGACCCAGTACTTC
few TRBD1 15 TRBJ1-1 TRBV12-3/TRBV12-4 CASSLSGRGQLGAFF TGTGCCAGCAGTTTAAGTGGCAGGGGGCAGTTAGGGGCTTTCTTT
NA TRBD1 16 TRBJ2-4 TRBV18 CASSLTGLSTKNIQYF TGTGCCAGCTCACTGACAGGGCTATCGACCAAAAACATTCAGTACTTC